Shown below are 3 T cell receptor beta chains from a single sample sequenced in a study of immune cell composition in non-small cell lung cancer. The table came from immunoSEQ multiplex PCR; TCRdb's copy has only in-frame clones and leaves some out. There are around 3,200 clones in the sample; roughly 80% occur only once, and around 4.5% lies in the top ten. The source material was lung tumor tissue. These receptors all stem from a human donor with non-small cell lung cancer.

In regard to this clone: Other DNA sequences of this sample code for an identical CDR3. This chain connects TRBV2 to TRBJ1-6, with 7 nucleotides matching TRBD1. V shed 2 bases and J 10 bases; nucleotides not matched to a gene: 11. The germline V gene has CDR1 SNHLY and CDR2 FYNNEI. This CDR3 region has 16 residues. CDR3 sequence: CASSESGTASGSPLHF. The CDR3 DNA reads as TGTGCCAGCAGTGAATCCGGGACAGCTAGCGGGTCACCCCTCCACTTT.

This clone was found once. This chain uses TRBV7-9 with TRBJ2-1; 12 bases map to TRBD2. Unmatched junction bases numbered 3, after V lost 8 bases and J lost 4 bases. This CDR3 is 14 amino acids long. Germline lookup yields CDR1 SEHNR and CDR2 FQNEAQ (reference sequence). For the CDR3, the DNA is TGTGCCAGCCCCACTAGCGGGGGGTACAATGAGCAGTTCTTC. Its translation is CASPTSGGYNEQFF.

V gene TRBV2 combines with J gene TRBJ1-6; the D gene is possibly TRBD1 (6 bases). The germline gives CDR1 SNHLY, CDR2 FYNNEI. This CDR3 has 16 residues. V gave up 2 bases and J gave up 10 bases, with 18 bases separating them. DNA of the CDR3: TGTGCCAGCAGTGAAAATGGGACACCGGGACAATCACCCCTCCACTTT. It encodes CASSENGTPGQSPLHF. The full variable domain, completed using reference TRBV2 and TRBJ1-6, is EPEVTQTPSHQVTQMGQEVILRCVPISNHLYFYWYRQILGQKVEFLVSFYNNEISEKSEIFDDQFSVERPDGSNFTLKIRSTKLEDSAMYFCASSENGTPGQSPLHFGNGTRLTVT.